These 5 T cell receptor beta chains originate from one sample sequenced in a study of cytomegalovirus exposure and HLA in healthy donors. The PCR was carried out with 60 Vbeta primers and 13 Jbeta primers. The repertoire was sequenced with immunoSEQ multiplex PCR; TCRdb's copy has only in-frame clones and lacks some. The data show roughly 100,000 clones, more than 65% seen once. What was sequenced was PBMCs. All receptors derive from a woman aged 18-35 years in good health and CMV-seropositive.

The chain combines TRBV19 with TRBJ2-3; tentative D call: TRBD2 (6 bases). Trimming shortened V by 9 bases and J by 4 bases, and 17 bases separated the two germline ends. The CDR3 loop spans 14 amino acids. CDR1 LNHDA and CDR2 SQIVND come from the germline V gene (reference sequence). Here the CDR3 DNA reads TGTGCCAGCAGACCGGAGGGCCTCGCAGATACGCAGTATTTT. Its translation is CASRPEGLADTQYF.

The genes are TRBV9 and TRBJ1-2; 11 bases map to TRBD1. This CDR3 region has 15 residues. V gave up 3 bases and J gave up 8 bases; unmatched junction bases: 9. Germline CDR1 and CDR2: SGDLS and YYNGEE. This CDR3 reads CASSAAGQGALGYTF. The CDR3, as DNA: TGTGCCAGCAGCGCCGCAGGACAGGGGGCGCTGGGCTACACCTTC. The full variable domain, rest sourced from reference TRBV9 and TRBJ1-2, is DSGVTQTPKHLITATGQRVTLRCSPRSGDLSVYWYQQSLDQGLQFLIQYYNGEERAKGNILERFSAQQFPDLHSELNLSSLELGDSALYFCASSAAGQGALGYTFGSGTRLTVV.

The gene calls are TRBV19 and TRBJ1-5, with a possible D match to TRBD1 (5 bases). The CDR3 spans 14 residues. Germline V gives CDR1 LNHDA, CDR2 SQIVND (reference sequence). V was trimmed by 4 bases and J by 5 bases, leaving 12 bases between them. The CDR3 loop is CASSTLGGYQPQHF. The CDR3 DNA reads as TGTGCCAGTAGTACTCTGGGGGGATATCAGCCCCAGCATTTT.

V gene TRBV18 combines with J gene TRBJ1-2, with D perhaps TRBD1 (5 bases). The CDR3 sequence is 15 residues long. Trimming shortened V by 5 bases and J by 6 bases, and 19 bases separated the two germline ends. Germline loops: CDR1 KGHSH, CDR2 LQKENI. The CDR3 DNA reads TGTGCCAGCTCAACAACGGGAGGGCAGGGAGATGGCTACACCTTC. It translates to CASSTTGGQGDGYTF.

This chain connects TRBV6-5 to TRBJ2-5; D might be TRBD1 (6 bases). CDR1 is MNHEY, CDR2 SVGAGI, per germline. Trimming left V 4 bases short and J 3 bases short, with 12 bases between. The CDR3 spans 14 residues. The CDR3 region is CASSFYRAKETQYF. Written as DNA, the CDR3 is TGTGCCAGCAGTTTTTACAGGGCGAAAGAGACCCAGTACTTC.